The 28 T cell receptor beta chains presented below share a single source sample, sequenced in a study of cytomegalovirus exposure and HLA in healthy donors (TCRdb year 2017). The library was produced with the immunoSEQ multiplex PCR assay. For the multiplex PCR, a mixture combining 60 forward primers for TCR Vbeta segments and 13 reverse primers for TCR Jbeta segments was used. TCRdb re-hosts the immuneACCESS table, in-frame sequences only. Its copies lack some clones; in the studies checked, an unresolved V gene accounts for under half of them, and the cause for the rest is not known. The sample data list roughly 110,000 clones, and 77% of these were observed just once. 11% of the sample goes to the ten largest clones. Material: PBMCs. All receptors come from a man aged 40-49 years in good health and CMV-seropositive.

This chain joins TRBV5-1 and TRBJ2-7, with D maybe TRBD2 (6 bases). Germline V lookup: CDR1 SGHRS, CDR2 YFSETQ. CDR3 length: 16 residues. Trimming took 6 bases from V and 2 from J, leaving 21 bases between them. CDR3 bases: TGCGCCAGCACCCCCGGGTGGGGAGGTATGACCTACGAGCAGTACTTC. It is translated as CASTPGWGGMTYEQYF.

The chain employs TRBV10-3 and TRBJ1-5, with a weak D call TRBD1 (5 bases). From germline, CDR1 is ENHRY and CDR2 SYGVKD. The V gene lost 0 bases and the J gene lost 2 bases, with 17 bases spanning the gap. This CDR3 contains 18 residues. This CDR3 is CAISESMGTGGGNQPQHF. The CDR3 coding sequence is TGTGCCATCAGTGAGTCGATGGGTACAGGCGGAGGCAATCAGCCCCAGCATTTT.

This clone has just one count. The rearrangement uses TRBV19 and TRBJ2-5, with 10 bases matching TRBD1. The CDR3 consists of 16 residues. Trimming removed 4 bases from V and 4 bases from J; junction bases left unmatched: 9. CDR1 and CDR2 from the germline V gene are LNHDA and SQIVND (reference sequence). The CDR3 sequence: CASSKEGQGFGETQYF. The CDR3 bases are TGTGCCAGTAGTAAGGAGGGACAGGGGTTTGGAGAGACCCAGTACTTC.

The V call is TRBV19, the J call TRBJ1-5, with a weak D call TRBD1 (5 bases). CDR1 is LNHDA, CDR2 SQIVND, per germline (reference sequence). The V and J ends lost 6 bases and 4 bases respectively, with 13 bases between them. This CDR3 contains 14 residues. As DNA, the CDR3 is TGTGCCAGTAGGGGGCAGAACTATAATCAGCCCCAGCATTTT. This sequence encodes CASRGQNYNQPQHF.

The chain carries TRBV9 and TRBJ2-7, with TRBD2 as a possible D gene (5 bases). The V and J ends lost 3 bases and 5 bases respectively, with 15 bases between them. CDR1 is SGDLS, CDR2 YYNGEE, per germline. This CDR3 has 14 amino acids. CDR3 in amino acids: CASSAGDFLHEQYF. In DNA form, the CDR3 reads TGTGCCAGCAGCGCCGGGGATTTTCTACACGAGCAGTACTTC.

V usage is TRBV7-2 and J usage is TRBJ1-1; D possibly corresponds to TRBD1 (6 bases). Per germline, CDR1 SGHTA and CDR2 FQGNSA. Deletions cut 1 base from V and 10 bases from J, with 16 bases between. The CDR3 length is 14 residues. Here the CDR3 DNA reads TGTGCCAGCAGCTTAGGTGGGGGGGACATGGCAGCTTTCTTT. It codes for CASSLGGGDMAAFF. Variable domain in full (rest from reference TRBV7-2 and TRBJ1-1): GAGVSQSPSNKVTEKGKDVELRCDPISGHTALYWYRQSLGQGLEFLIYFQGNSAPDKSGLPSDRFSAERTGGSVSTLTIQRTQQEDSAVYLCASSLGGGDMAAFFGQGTRLTVV.

This clone came up once. V and J are TRBV7-9 and TRBJ1-1; 7 bases agree with TRBD1. CDR1 SEHNR and CDR2 FQNEAQ come from the germline V gene (reference sequence). The V and J ends lost 4 bases and 2 bases, in that order; junction bases with no gene match: 7. This CDR3 spans 15 amino acids. The CDR3 nucleotides are TGTGCCAGCAGCTCCGACAGGGATCTCAACACTGAAGCTTTCTTT. This codes for CASSSDRDLNTEAFF. The variable domain in full, with the rest retrieved from reference TRBV7-9 and TRBJ1-1, is DTGVSQNPRHKITKRGQNVTFRCDPISEHNRLYWYRQTLGQGPEFLTYFQNEAQLEKSRLLSDRFSAERPKGSFSTLEIQRTEQGDSAMYLCASSSDRDLNTEAFFGQGTRLTVV.

V is TRBV5-1 and J is TRBJ2-5, with D perhaps matching TRBD1 (6 bases). The germline V and J ends were trimmed by 6 bases and 5 bases, with 17 bases remaining between them. The CDR3 loop spans 14 amino acids. Germline V gene lookup returns CDR1 SGHRS and CDR2 YFSETQ. The CDR3 region has the DNA TGCGCCAGCACCCCGGGACACCCGGGGGAGACCCAGTACTTC. Its protein product is CASTPGHPGETQYF. The full variable domain, in which reference TRBV5-1 and TRBJ2-5 provide the parts outside the CDR3, is KAGVTQTPRYLIKTRGQQVTLSCSPISGHRSVSWYQQTPGQGLQFLFEYFSETQRNKGNFPGRFSGRQFSNSRSEMNVSTLELGDSALYLCASTPGHPGETQYFGPGTRLLVL.

The chain employs TRBV15 and TRBJ1-5, with 7 nucleotides matching TRBD1. Germline V CDR1 and CDR2: LNHNV, YYDKDF (reference sequence). With 0 bases clipped from V and 0 bases from J, the junction kept 11 bases outside the gene matches. This CDR3 contains 19 residues. The CDR3 sequence is CATSRDGAPGQDSNQPQHF. As DNA, the CDR3 is TGTGCCACCAGCAGAGATGGGGCCCCTGGACAGGATAGCAATCAGCCCCAGCATTTT.

This chain joins TRBV2 and TRBJ2-5; D gene uncertain. The CDR3 covers 14 residues. The germline V gene has CDR1 SNHLY and CDR2 FYNNEI. The V and J ends lost 6 bases and 3 bases respectively, with 14 bases between them. The CDR3 loop reads CASSPFDSKETQYF. Written as DNA, the CDR3 is TGTGCCAGCAGCCCTTTTGATAGCAAAGAGACCCAGTACTTC.

The gene calls are TRBV15 and TRBJ2-3; TRBD1 matches at 10 bases. Germline trimming cut 3 bases from V and 5 bases from J; bases unmatched to any gene: 8. Germline assignment: CDR1 LNHNV and CDR2 YYDKDF (reference sequence). The CDR3 length is 16 residues. The CDR3, as DNA: TGTGCCACCAGCAGGCACTCCGGGACAGGGGTAGATACGCAGTATTTT. Protein product: CATSRHSGTGVDTQYF.

This clone was found once. The chain recombines TRBV18 with TRBJ2-2; D is possibly TRBD2 (6 bases). The CDR3 length is 17 residues. Trimming shortened V by 3 bases and J by 2 bases, and 16 bases separated the two germline ends. Germline assignment: CDR1 KGHSH and CDR2 LQKENI. Here the CDR3 reads CASSPDSGQLNTGELFF. Written as DNA, the CDR3 is TGTGCCAGCTCACCGGATAGCGGACAATTAAACACCGGGGAGCTGTTTTTT.

This clone appeared a single time. The J gene is TRBJ2-5, the V gene TRBV29-1; 10 positions match TRBD2. Germline V gene sequence: CDR1 SQVTM, CDR2 ANQGSEA. The trim removed 5 bases at V and 5 bases at J, leaving 11 bases unmatched. The CDR3 contains 15 residues. CDR3 protein: CSVTTSSGGFETQYF. In nucleotides, the CDR3 is TGCAGCGTTACGACATCTAGCGGGGGTTTCGAGACCCAGTACTTC.

J is TRBJ1-6 and V is TRBV6-5, with TRBD1 matching over 9 bases. The CDR3 is 15 amino acids. Germline V gene data show CDR1 as MNHEY and CDR2 as SVGAGI. The trim removed 2 bases at V and 9 bases at J, leaving 5 bases unmatched. This CDR3 reads CASSYRDRALSPLHF. The CDR3 DNA reads TGTGCCAGCAGTTACCGGGACAGGGCCCTTTCACCCCTCCACTTT.

This clone was seen once. This sequence joins TRBV19 and TRBJ1-5; 12 bases are a match to TRBD1. There are 16 residues in the CDR3. Germline CDR1 LNHDA, CDR2 SQIVND (reference sequence). The junction had 13 bases not matched to a gene; V was cut back by 10 bases and J by 6 bases. The CDR3 protein is CATLPGTGGRGQPQHF. The CDR3 DNA follows: TGTGCCACCCTTCCCGGGACAGGGGGCAGGGGTCAGCCCCAGCATTTT.

This clone has a handful of counts. The chain recombines TRBV7-6 with TRBJ2-3; D might be TRBD2 (6 bases). V gave up 1 base and J gave up 4 bases, with 9 bases separating them. Germline V lookup: CDR1 SGHVS, CDR2 FNYEAQ. This CDR3 contains 14 residues. The CDR3, as DNA: TGTGCCAGCAGCTTAGGGTCTAGCGCAGATACGCAGTATTTT. Translated, it gives CASSLGSSADTQYF.

The rearrangement joins TRBV2 to TRBJ2-2, with 10 positions matching TRBD1. The CDR3 consists of 17 residues. Germline V gene data show CDR1 as SNHLY and CDR2 as FYNNEI. J was trimmed by 0 bases and V by 6 bases; bases with no gene match: 7. DNA of the CDR3: TGTGCCAGCAGCCCACGACAGGGGGCTCCGAACACCGGGGAGCTGTTTTTT. Protein sequence: CASSPRQGAPNTGELFF.

V usage is TRBV29-1 and J usage is TRBJ1-6; 7 bases fit TRBD1. Germline V CDR1 and CDR2: SQVTM, ANQGSEA. J lost 6 bases, V lost 6 bases, and 8 bases had no gene match. CDR3 length: 14 amino acids. The CDR3 region is CSVSTGTVNSPLHF. The CDR3, as DNA: TGCAGCGTATCAACCGGGACAGTTAATTCACCCCTCCACTTT.

V gene TRBV6-5 combines with J gene TRBJ2-7, with D maybe TRBD1 (5 bases). Germline-derived CDR1 and CDR2 are MNHEY and SVGAGI. This CDR3 spans 15 amino acids. V lost 0 bases and J 3 bases, leaving 12 bases between the germline ends. DNA for the CDR3: TGTGCCAGCAGTTACTCGACCGCAGGGTTCTACGAGCAGTACTTC. Its translation is CASSYSTAGFYEQYF.

This chain joins TRBV6-1 and TRBJ2-7, with 11 bases identical to TRBD1. Unmatched junction bases numbered 9, after V lost 4 bases and J lost 4 bases. This CDR3 has 16 amino acids. Germline lookup yields CDR1 MNHNS and CDR2 SASEGT. In nucleotides, the CDR3 is TGTGCCAGCAGTGCATCATTGGGGACAGGGGGTTACGAGCAGTACTTC. It yields the protein CASSASLGTGGYEQYF.

Remarks on this clone: Other DNA sequences in the sample encode the same CDR3. V gene TRBV28 combines with J gene TRBJ1-2; 7 bases align to TRBD1. This CDR3 spans 14 amino acids. CDR1 MDHEN and CDR2 SYDVKM come from the germline V gene. J gave up 5 bases and V 5 bases, and 8 bases lay outside the gene matches. The CDR3 DNA is TGTGCCAGCAGTACCAGGGACAGCCCATATGGCTACACCTTC. Translation: CASSTRDSPYGYTF.

This rearrangement joins TRBV25-1 to TRBJ2-1; 8 bases align to TRBD1. This CDR3 has 18 amino acids. V shed 1 base, J shed 0 bases, and the junction held 8 bases outside the gene matches. The germline V gene encodes CDR1 MGHDK and CDR2 SYGVNS. The CDR3 DNA is TGTGCCAGCAGTGAATCGGCAGGGGGCGCAGGCTCCTACAATGAGCAGTTCTTC. Protein: CASSESAGGAGSYNEQFF.

As DNA, the CDR3 is TGTGCCAGCAGTCGAACTAGCGCCCCCGGGGAGCTGTTTTTT. Translated, it gives CASSRTSAPGELFF. V gene TRBV7-3 combines with J gene TRBJ2-2; 7 bases fit TRBD2. V gave up 6 bases and J gave up 6 bases; unmatched junction bases: 7. Germline CDR1 reads SGHTA; CDR2 reads FQGTGA. The CDR3 loop spans 14 amino acids.

This clone was counted once. The chain has TRBV29-1 and TRBJ2-5; 10 bases are a match to TRBD1. There are 13 residues in the CDR3. Trimming removed 6 bases from V and 2 bases from J; junction bases left unmatched: 3. Per germline, CDR1 SQVTM and CDR2 ANQGSEA. Written as DNA, the CDR3 is TGCAGCGTCCGGGACAGGGGACAAGAGACCCAGTACTTC. It encodes CSVRDRGQETQYF.

The genes are TRBV5-1 and TRBJ2-2; D is possibly TRBD2 (5 bases). Germline CDR1 and CDR2: SGHRS and YFSETQ. V dropped 1 base and J dropped 3 bases, with 10 bases sitting between them. CDR3 size: 15 residues. The CDR3 nucleotides are TGCGCCAGCAGCTTGCGGGGTCCGGACACCGGGGAGCTGTTTTTT. Translation: CASSLRGPDTGELFF.

J is TRBJ1-3 and V is TRBV7-6, with D uncertain. Germline V gives CDR1 SGHVS, CDR2 FNYEAQ. Trimming stripped 5 bases from V and 5 bases from J, with 10 bases between. CDR3 length: 13 residues. CDR3 sequence (DNA): TGTGCCAGCAGCCCCGGGGTGCGAAACACCATATATTTT. Translated, it gives CASSPGVRNTIYF.

CDR3 in amino acids: CASSPGTNLKETQYF. As DNA, the CDR3 is TGTGCCAGCAGCCCCGGGACAAACCTCAAAGAGACCCAGTACTTC. The V and J genes are TRBV6-5 and TRBJ2-5; tentatively, D is TRBD1 (6 bases). The V gene's germline CDR1 is MNHEY and CDR2 SVGAGI. The CDR3 runs 15 residues. The ends were cut back, 6 bases at V and 3 bases at J, with 17 bases in the middle.

V and J are TRBV4-3 and TRBJ2-4; D remains unclear. V was cut by 4 bases and J by 0 bases, with 7 bases left in between. The CDR3 is 14 residues long. Germline values: CDR1 LGHNA, CDR2 YSLEER. The CDR3 here is CASSLTIAKNIQYF. CDR3 coding DNA: TGCGCCAGCAGCCTCACAATAGCCAAAAACATTCAGTACTTC.